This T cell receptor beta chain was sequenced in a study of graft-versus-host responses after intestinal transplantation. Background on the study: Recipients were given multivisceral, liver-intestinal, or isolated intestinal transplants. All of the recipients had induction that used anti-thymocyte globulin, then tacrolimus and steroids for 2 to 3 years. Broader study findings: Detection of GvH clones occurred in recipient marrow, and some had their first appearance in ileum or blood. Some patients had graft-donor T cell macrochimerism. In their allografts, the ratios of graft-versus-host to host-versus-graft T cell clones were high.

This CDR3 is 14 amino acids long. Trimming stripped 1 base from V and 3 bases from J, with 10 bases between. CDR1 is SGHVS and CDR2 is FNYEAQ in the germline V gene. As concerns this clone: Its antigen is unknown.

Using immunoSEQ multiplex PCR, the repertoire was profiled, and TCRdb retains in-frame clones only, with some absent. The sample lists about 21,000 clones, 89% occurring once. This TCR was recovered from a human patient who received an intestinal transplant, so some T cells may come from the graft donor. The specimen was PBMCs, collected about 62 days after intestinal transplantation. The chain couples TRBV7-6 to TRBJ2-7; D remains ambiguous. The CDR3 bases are TGTGCCAGCAGCTTAGAGTTGATCGGCTACGAGCAGTACTTC. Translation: CASSLELIGYEQYF.